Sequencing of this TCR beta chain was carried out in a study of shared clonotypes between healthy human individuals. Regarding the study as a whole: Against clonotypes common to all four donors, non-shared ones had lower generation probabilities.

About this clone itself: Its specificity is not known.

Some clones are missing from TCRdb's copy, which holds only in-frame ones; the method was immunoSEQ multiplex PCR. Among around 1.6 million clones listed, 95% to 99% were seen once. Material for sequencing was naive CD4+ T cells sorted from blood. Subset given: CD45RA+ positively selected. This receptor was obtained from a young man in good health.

Written as DNA, the CDR3 is TGTGCCTGGAGAACAGGGAGTAATGAAAAACTGTTTTTT. This gives the protein CAWRTGSNEKLFF. The V gene is TRBV30, the J gene TRBJ1-4, with TRBD1 as a possible D gene (6 bases). The CDR3 runs 13 residues. Germline V gives CDR1 GTSNPN, CDR2 SVGIG (reference sequence). With 3 bases removed from V and 4 bases from J, the gap between germline ends came to 9 bases.